The 19 T cell receptor beta chains below were found in one sample sequenced in a study of blood T cell repertoires in COVID-19. The assay was immunoSEQ multiplex PCR, and TCRdb's table has in-frame clones only and misses some. The repertoire includes around 270,000 clones, about 89% of them detected once, and approximately 9.4% sits in the top ten. Input material: peripheral blood. These receptors all stem from a man aged 35-49 years who had recovered from COVID-19.

This clone was detected only a few times. The chain is built from TRBV15 and TRBJ1-6, with D possibly being TRBD1 (6 bases). Trimming removed 0 bases from V and 9 bases from J, with 15 bases in between. Per germline, CDR1 LNHNV and CDR2 YYDKDF (reference sequence). The CDR3 covers 16 residues. CDR3 amino acids: CATSRDYQGPGSPLHF. CDR3 DNA: TGTGCCACCAGCAGAGATTATCAGGGGCCAGGTTCACCCCTCCACTTT.

V usage is TRBV7-9 and J usage is TRBJ1-6; D is perhaps TRBD1 (5 bases). The CDR3 totals 14 residues. The germline gives CDR1 SEHNR, CDR2 FQNEAQ (reference sequence). The ends were cut back, 3 bases at V and 7 bases at J, with 10 bases in the middle. DNA for the CDR3: TGTGCCAGCAGCTTTTCGGAGGGGAATTCACCCCTCCACTTT. Translating it yields CASSFSEGNSPLHF.

The chain is built from TRBV6-5 and TRBJ1-1; 9 bases line up with TRBD1. Germline-derived CDR1 and CDR2 are MNHEY and SVGAGI. The trim removed 4 bases at V and 4 bases at J, leaving 1 base unmatched. The CDR3 has 13 residues. The CDR3 coding sequence is TGTGCCAGCAGTTGGGACAGGGTCACTGAAGCTTTCTTT. This sequence encodes CASSWDRVTEAFF.

On this clone: At the DNA level, this CDR3 is encoded by other sequences in the same sample as well. The rearrangement uses TRBV30 and TRBJ1-2, with 8 positions matching TRBD1. Germline CDR1 is GTSNPN and CDR2 is SVGIG (reference sequence). The CDR3 contains 13 residues. The J segment lost 7 bases and the V segment lost 3 bases, leaving 7 bases of the junction unmatched. CDR3 sequence (DNA): TGTGCCTGGAGACCCCAGGGGGCTGGTGGCTACACCTTC. It translates to CAWRPQGAGGYTF. Using reference TRBV30 and TRBJ1-2 for the parts outside the CDR3, the full variable domain is SQTIHQWPATLVQPVGSPLSLECTVEGTSNPNLYWYRQAAGRGLQLLFYSVGIGQISSEVPQNLSASRPQDRQFILSSKKLLLSDSGFYLCAWRPQGAGGYTFGSGTRLTVV.

The V call is TRBV6-6, the J call TRBJ2-2; D not certain. The CDR3 loop spans 12 amino acids. Per the germline V gene, CDR1 is MNHNY and CDR2 is SVGAGI (reference sequence). V gave up 2 bases and J gave up 6 bases, with 4 bases separating them. CDR3: CASSYRAGELFF. For the CDR3, the DNA is TGTGCCAGCAGTTACCGCGCCGGGGAGCTGTTTTTT.

This chain connects TRBV7-2 to TRBJ1-4; D gene unclear. The V gene lost 3 bases and the J gene lost 0 bases, with 5 bases spanning the gap. Germline-derived CDR1 and CDR2 are SGHTA and FQGNSA. The CDR3 spans 14 residues. CDR3: CASSFSTTNEKLFF. CDR3 sequence (DNA): TGTGCCAGCAGCTTTAGCACAACTAATGAAAAACTGTTTTTT.

The CDR3 protein is CASSETRRGTDTQYF. CDR3 nucleotide sequence: TGCGCCAGCAGCGAAACTAGAAGGGGCACAGATACGCAGTATTTT. The V gene is TRBV5-1, the J gene TRBJ2-3; the D gene is possibly TRBD2 (5 bases). Trimming stripped 4 bases from V and 1 base from J, with 13 bases between. The CDR3 covers 15 residues. The germline gives CDR1 SGHRS, CDR2 YFSETQ.

The chain joins TRBV5-6 to TRBJ1-1, with unresolved D. The germline CDR1 and CDR2 sequences are SGHDT and YYEEEE. V lost 2 bases and J lost 10, with 15 bases in between. The CDR3 sequence is 13 residues long. The CDR3 loop is CASSFVSAPPAFF. The CDR3 coding sequence is TGTGCCAGCAGCTTCGTTAGTGCCCCGCCAGCTTTCTTT.

J is TRBJ2-1 and V is TRBV10-2, with 12 positions matching TRBD2. Looked up from germline, CDR1 is WSHSY and CDR2 is SAAADI. The J segment lost 6 bases and the V segment lost 0 bases, leaving 9 bases of the junction unmatched. CDR3 size: 18 residues. The DNA of the CDR3 is TGCGCCAGCAGTGAGTCGTTATTGGGGACTAGCGGGTCCAATGAGCAGTTCTTC. This sequence encodes CASSESLLGTSGSNEQFF.

J is TRBJ2-3 and V is TRBV27, with D perhaps TRBD2 (6 bases). V shed 3 bases and J shed 3 bases, with 13 bases lying between them. This CDR3 comprises 15 residues. The V gene's germline CDR1 is MNHEY and CDR2 SMNVEV (reference sequence). CDR3 coding DNA: TGTGCCAGCAGTTTGCGGGGTTGGGTGACAGATACGCAGTATTTT. It encodes CASSLRGWVTDTQYF.

The chain combines TRBV2 with TRBJ2-2; D may be TRBD1 (9 bases). CDR3 length: 16 residues. The V gene's germline CDR1 is SNHLY and CDR2 FYNNEI. Trimming removed 5 bases at V and 6 bases at J, with 19 bases between. CDR3 sequence reads: CASSSRGQGLAGELFF. As DNA, the CDR3 is TGTGCCAGCAGTTCACGGGGACAGGGACTAGCCGGGGAGCTGTTTTTT.

This chain connects TRBV10-3 to TRBJ2-3; 9 bases are a match to TRBD2. The CDR3 loop spans 15 amino acids. Germline lookup yields CDR1 ENHRY and CDR2 SYGVKD. With V trimmed by 2 bases and J by 2 bases, 2 bases remained unmatched. The CDR3 spells CAISEASGNTDTQYF. For the CDR3, the DNA is TGTGCCATCAGTGAGGCTAGCGGGAACACAGATACGCAGTATTTT.

This clone was picked up a small number of times. J is TRBJ1-2 and V is TRBV3-1 (or the pseudogene TRBV3-2); D gene uncertain. With 2 bases removed from V and 8 bases from J, the gap between germline ends came to 15 bases. Per germline, CDR1 LGHDT and CDR2 YNNKEL (reference sequence). The CDR3 runs 14 residues. The CDR3 nucleotides are TGTGCCAGCAGCCAACGCACGGGGAGGCGCGGCTACACCTTC. Translated: CASSQRTGRRGYTF.

This clone was observed a handful of times. The chain uses TRBV3-1 (or the pseudogene TRBV3-2) and TRBJ1-2; no firm D call. CDR1 is LGHDT, CDR2 YNNKEL, per germline (reference sequence). The CDR3 has 14 amino acids. Trimming stripped 0 bases from V and 4 bases from J, with 9 bases between. The CDR3 nucleotides read TGTGCCAGCAGCCAAGAACAGCCAGCCTATGGCTACACCTTC. Amino acid sequence: CASSQEQPAYGYTF.

This sequence joins TRBV7-9 and TRBJ1-2; TRBD1 agrees at 7 bases. The CDR3 length is 16 residues. Germline V CDR1 and CDR2: SEHNR, FQNEAQ (reference sequence). V dropped 5 bases and J dropped 8; count of bases not matched to a gene: 17. The CDR3: CASSPPGQASGLGYTF. CDR3 DNA sequence: TGTGCCAGCAGCCCACCCGGACAGGCAAGCGGTCTAGGCTACACCTTC.

The chain uses TRBV7-6 and TRBJ2-5; 8 bases match TRBD2. This CDR3 region has 19 residues. The germline gives CDR1 SGHVS, CDR2 FNYEAQ. Trimming cost V 0 bases and J 6 bases; bases outside gene matches: 18. The CDR3 reads CASSLARVRGGPGSKTQYF. CDR3 sequence (DNA): TGTGCCAGCAGCTTAGCTAGGGTTCGGGGGGGCCCGGGATCGAAGACCCAGTACTTC.

CDR3 in DNA: TGTGCCAGCAGCTACGGGGGTGATTTGTGGGAAGAGACCCAGTACTTC. The encoded protein is CASSYGGDLWEETQYF. The chain links TRBV7-7 to TRBJ2-5; tentative D call: TRBD2 (6 bases). Germline V gene sequence: CDR1 SSHAT, CDR2 FNYEAQ (reference sequence). This CDR3 comprises 16 residues. Trimming shortened V by 4 bases and J by 3 bases, and 18 bases separated the two germline ends.

The chain recombines TRBV5-1 with TRBJ1-1, with D possibly matching TRBD1 (6 bases). Germline V gives CDR1 SGHRS, CDR2 YFSETQ. The germline V and J ends were trimmed by 4 bases and 4 bases, with 26 bases remaining between them. The CDR3 runs 18 residues. The DNA of the CDR3 is TGCGCCAGCAGCGGGGGCGTCCAGGGGAGACGCTTGGGCACTGAAGCTTTCTTT. The encoded protein is CASSGGVQGRRLGTEAFF.

This chain connects TRBV13 to TRBJ2-7, with TRBD2 matching over 9 bases. V was clipped by 0 bases and J by 3 bases; unmatched bases: 6. The CDR3 has 16 amino acids. Germline lookup yields CDR1 PRHDT and CDR2 FYEKMQ (reference sequence). The CDR3 protein is CASSLGLSGGYYEQYF. The CDR3 nucleotides are TGTGCCAGCAGCTTAGGCCTTAGCGGGGGATACTACGAGCAGTACTTC.